This T cell receptor beta chain derives from a study of OX40 agonist ivuxolimab in advanced cancers. Study as a whole: Patients were given ivuxolimab, an antibody that agonizes OX40 (CD134). A partial response was reached by three patients: one with hepatocellular carcinoma and two with cutaneous melanoma.

This clone showed up just once. Its antigen is still unknown. Whole-study findings and limits: It was also the case that some nonresponders had low normalized T-cell clonal expansion.

Autoimmune disease history or systemic immunosuppression excluded patients. Repertoires were generated with immunoSEQ multiplex PCR, while TCRdb's copy carries only in-frame clones and drops some. The sample shows about 46,000 clones, 91% of them seen only once. The specimen comprised CD4+ or CD8+ T cells sorted from blood, sampled in a trial of the OX40 agonist ivuxolimab. The TCR sequence derives from an adult with an advanced solid tumor such as melanoma, head and neck, liver or kidney cancer.

The CDR3 nucleotides are TGTGCCAGCAGTCTTAGTTCGGACACTGAAGCTTTCTTT. It yields the protein CASSLSSDTEAFF. The V and J genes are TRBV27 and TRBJ1-1; D unclear. The CDR3 sequence is 13 residues long. V was clipped by 5 bases and J by 3 bases, with 10 bases between them. From germline, CDR1 is MNHEY and CDR2 SMNVEV (reference sequence).